Reported below is one T cell receptor beta chain. The record originates from a study of T-cell reconstitution after alpha-beta-depleted transplantation in children. The germline gives CDR1 SGHTA, CDR2 FQGNSA. The CDR3 is 16 amino acids. Trimming pared 5 bases from V and 2 bases from J, leaving 16 bases between. A TCRbeta library incorporating unique molecular identifiers was prepared. TCRdb reprocessed the PCR reads via MiXCR and lists one record per CDR3 protein. The table has hundreds of thousands of distinct CDR3 sequences, around 16% seen once. The source is a human donor who donated a stem cell graft to a child with acute myeloid leukemia. The material sequenced was PBMCs from the stem cell graft donor, taken from the stem cell graft. The chain employs TRBV7-2 and TRBJ1-3; D call uncertain. The DNA for the CDR3 is TGTGCCAGCAGCAGTAGCCCTAGCGGGGCTGGAAACACCATATATTTT. Protein sequence: CASSSSPSGAGNTIYF.